The 22 T cell receptor beta chains listed next were all sequenced from one sample in a study of control samples from healthy donors and cancer patients. Some clones are missing from TCRdb's copy, which holds only in-frame ones; the method was immunoSEQ multiplex PCR. Found here are fewer than 20,000 clones, 84% of them singletons; the top ten hold approximately 32%. The sequenced sample consisted of PBMCs. Receptors originate from a woman aged 70-85 years with lung cancer.

This chain links TRBV12-3 or TRBV12-4 with TRBJ2-7, with D unclear. V lost 0 bases to trimming and J lost 5 bases, with 8 bases between them. The CDR3 contains 13 residues. In DNA, the CDR3 is TGTGCCAGCAGTTTAGCCACTTTCGACGAGCAGTACTTC. Translating it yields CASSLATFDEQYF.

This clone occurred a few times. The chain combines TRBV11-2 with TRBJ1-2, with TRBD1 identical over 7 bases. This CDR3 has 14 residues. The germline gives CDR1 SGHAT, CDR2 FQNNGV. Losses at the gene ends were 5 bases for V and 7 bases for J; bases not matched to a gene: 10. For the CDR3, the DNA is TGTGCCAGCAGCCGCGGACAGGATGGCCTTGGCTACACCTTC. Its protein is CASSRGQDGLGYTF.

The V call is TRBV14, the J call TRBJ1-3; D ambiguous. The V and J ends lost 0 bases and 7 bases respectively, with 10 bases between them. The CDR3 contains 14 residues. Germline CDR1 SGHDN, CDR2 FVKESK. The CDR3 protein is CASSQDRATNTIYF. CDR3 nucleotides: TGTGCCAGCAGCCAAGATAGGGCCACGAACACCATATATTTT.

V and J are TRBV19 and TRBJ1-1; D is unresolved. This CDR3 has 14 residues. V lost 5 bases and J 4 bases, leaving 14 bases between the germline ends. Germline V gives CDR1 LNHDA, CDR2 SQIVND (reference sequence). The CDR3 loop is CASSQRGGGTEAFF. The CDR3 DNA follows: TGTGCCAGTAGTCAACGGGGAGGAGGCACTGAAGCTTTCTTT. The variable domain in full, with the rest retrieved from reference TRBV19 and TRBJ1-1, is DGGITQSPKYLFRKEGQNVTLSCEQNLNHDAMYWYRQDPGQGLRLIYYSQIVNDFQKGDIAEGYSVSREKKESFPLTVTSAQKNPTAFYLCASSQRGGGTEAFFGQGTRLTVV.

The J gene is TRBJ2-1, the V gene TRBV11-3; D unclear. Germline V gene lookup returns CDR1 SGHNT and CDR2 YENEEA. The CDR3 loop spans 15 amino acids. The V end lost 0 bases, the J end lost 9 bases, and 15 bases lay between the germline ends. The CDR3 protein is CASSLDFGGRIEQFF. For the CDR3, the DNA is TGTGCCAGCAGCTTAGATTTTGGCGGACGGATTGAGCAGTTCTTC.

The chain joins TRBV6-1 to TRBJ1-1; a weak D match, TRBD1 (5 bases). Trimming shortened V by 2 bases and J by 0 bases, and 10 bases separated the two germline ends. This CDR3 has 15 residues. The germline V gene has CDR1 MNHNS and CDR2 SASEGT. This chain's CDR3 is CASSENRRMNTEAFF. CDR3 coding DNA: TGTGCCAGCAGTGAAAACAGGAGGATGAACACTGAAGCTTTCTTT.

This sequence joins TRBV7-2 and TRBJ2-5; D ambiguous. Germline lookup yields CDR1 SGHTA and CDR2 FQGNSA. This CDR3 has 14 residues. The ends were cut back, 1 base at V and 2 bases at J, with 8 bases in the middle. The CDR3 region has the DNA TGTGCCAGCAGCTTAGGAGGTTTTCAAGAGACCCAGTACTTC. Its protein product is CASSLGGFQETQYF.

Details on this clone: One end of the junction is discordant with germline, which a read error may explain. This rearrangement joins TRBV6-2 or TRBV6-3 to TRBJ2-7, with D possibly TRBD2 on 6 matching bases. Germline V CDR1 and CDR2: MNHEY, SVGEGT. This CDR3 has 14 amino acids. CDR3 DNA: TGTGCCAGCAGTTCTTTGGGAGGCTCCTACGAGCAGCACTTC. The encoded protein is CASSSLGGSYEQHF.

V usage is TRBV18 and J usage is TRBJ2-1; unclear D gene. The germline gives CDR1 KGHSH, CDR2 LQKENI. The CDR3 is 14 residues long. The V and J ends lost 0 bases and 0 bases respectively, with 3 bases between them. CDR3 DNA sequence: TGTGCCAGCTCACCACCCAGCTCCTACAATGAGCAGTTCTTC. This translates into CASSPPSSYNEQFF.

J is TRBJ2-1 and V is TRBV7-3; D possibly uses TRBD1 or TRBD2 (5 bases each). The CDR3 has 15 amino acids. CDR1 and CDR2 from the germline V gene are SGHTA and FQGTGA. With 6 bases removed from V and 8 bases from J, the gap between germline ends came to 20 bases. The CDR3 DNA sequence: TGTGCCAGCAGTCCGGGGCTAGCCAGACGGCATGAGCAGTTCTTC. It is translated as CASSPGLARRHEQFF.

The chain links TRBV28 to TRBJ2-3; D is uncertain. The CDR3 has 14 amino acids. The germline CDR1 and CDR2 sequences are MDHEN and SYDVKM. The V and J ends lost 6 bases and 2 bases respectively, with 12 bases between them. The CDR3 region has the DNA TGTGCCAGCAGGTCGGTATTCGACACAGATACGCAGTATTTT. Protein sequence: CASRSVFDTDTQYF.

This chain uses TRBV5-1 with TRBJ2-1, with D uncertain. This CDR3 is 15 amino acids long. The ends were cut back, 0 bases at V and 3 bases at J, with 10 bases in the middle. CDR1 is SGHRS, CDR2 YFSETQ, per germline. The CDR3 is CASSLDSSGYNEQFF. The CDR3 bases are TGCGCCAGCAGCTTGGATAGCTCGGGCTACAATGAGCAGTTCTTC.

This sequence joins TRBV15 and TRBJ2-1; TRBD2 aligns across 8 bases. J was trimmed by 3 bases and V by 0 bases; bases with no gene match: 7. The CDR3 loop spans 17 amino acids. Germline V lookup: CDR1 LNHNV, CDR2 YYDKDF (reference sequence). The chain's CDR3 is CATSRDKRSGSYNEQFF. The CDR3 DNA follows: TGTGCCACCAGCAGAGATAAACGGAGCGGGAGCTACAATGAGCAGTTCTTC.

V and J are TRBV27 and TRBJ2-5; a possible D gene is TRBD2 (7 bases). This CDR3 is 15 amino acids long. The germline V gene encodes CDR1 MNHEY and CDR2 SMNVEV (reference sequence). Trimming removed 4 bases from V and 4 bases from J, with 16 bases in between. The CDR3 DNA sequence: TGTGCCAGCAGTTGGGCTTTGGGGGGGCCAGAGACCCAGTACTTC. This sequence encodes CASSWALGGPETQYF.

The chain couples TRBV24-1 to TRBJ2-1, with TRBD1 matching 8 bases. V was clipped by 5 bases and J by 5 bases; unmatched bases: 10. Germline V gene sequence: CDR1 KGHDR, CDR2 SFDVKD. This CDR3 contains 16 residues. The CDR3 sequence is CATSVGQGIGDNEQFF. The DNA for the CDR3 is TGTGCCACCAGTGTTGGACAGGGTATAGGAGACAATGAGCAGTTCTTC.

This clone was seen only a few times. The gene calls are TRBV4-3 and TRBJ2-1; 7 nucleotides align to TRBD1. Losses at the gene ends were 0 bases for V and 14 bases for J; bases not matched to a gene: 7. This CDR3 region has 13 residues. Germline V lookup: CDR1 LGHNA, CDR2 YSLEER. CDR3 loop: CASSQDPGTEEFF. CDR3 nucleotide sequence: TGCGCCAGCAGCCAAGATCCCGGGACAGAGGAGTTCTTC.

This sequence joins TRBV7-8 and TRBJ1-4; TRBD1 agrees at 7 bases. Unmatched junction bases numbered 4, after V lost 4 bases and J lost 2 bases. This CDR3 comprises 15 residues. Germline CDR1 and CDR2: SGHVS and FQNEAQ. The DNA of the CDR3 is TGTGCCAGCAGCTATAGGGGGCCCACTAATGAAAAACTGTTTTTT. The encoded protein is CASSYRGPTNEKLFF.

The chain recombines TRBV5-1 with TRBJ2-1, with 11 bases aligning to TRBD2. Germline V gives CDR1 SGHRS, CDR2 YFSETQ. After removal of 0 bases from V and 7 bases from J, the junction contained 12 bases not matched to a gene. The CDR3 length is 18 residues. The CDR3 region is CASSLEPVGLAVRNEQFF. CDR3 DNA sequence: TGCGCCAGCAGCTTGGAACCGGTGGGACTAGCGGTGCGAAATGAGCAGTTCTTC.

The chain is built from TRBV30 and TRBJ2-5; no clear D. The CDR3 totals 14 residues. Germline V gene sequence: CDR1 GTSNPN, CDR2 SVGIG (reference sequence). V gave up 3 bases and J gave up 0 bases, with 11 bases separating them. The CDR3 spells CAWRRRTYQETQYF. The CDR3 DNA reads TGTGCCTGGAGACGTAGAACGTACCAAGAGACCCAGTACTTC.

The chain links TRBV5-5 to TRBJ1-5; no firm D call. Germline V gene sequence: CDR1 SGHKS, CDR2 YYEKEE (reference sequence). The V and J ends lost 4 bases and 4 bases respectively, with 6 bases between them. The CDR3 is 12 residues long. The CDR3 loop is CASSIPNQPQHF. The CDR3 region has the DNA TGTGCCAGCAGCATCCCTAATCAGCCCCAGCATTTT.

The CDR3 sequence: CSALERAGYTF. The DNA of the CDR3 is TGCAGTGCTCTAGAGAGGGCTGGCTACACCTTC. This chain uses TRBV20-1 with TRBJ1-2; D gene unclear. The CDR3 has 11 amino acids. V lost 5 bases and J 7 bases, leaving 11 bases between the germline ends. Looked up from germline, CDR1 is DFQATT and CDR2 is SNEGSKA (reference sequence).

DNA for the CDR3: TGTGCCAGCAGCCCCCCGTACACTGAAGCTTTCTTT. Translating gives CASSPPYTEAFF. The chain uses TRBV7-9 and TRBJ1-1; D is unclear. Looked up from germline, CDR1 is SEHNR and CDR2 is FQNEAQ (reference sequence). The CDR3 covers 12 residues. Trimming shortened V by 5 bases and J by 3 bases, and 7 bases separated the two germline ends.